Sequencing of this T cell receptor (beta chain) was carried out in a study of T cell repertoires in cytomegalovirus infection. Across the study: The authors relied on CMV epitopes, both recently identified HLA-C-restricted and well-studied HLA-B-restricted. CMV infection plus the matching HLA type was flagged by public TCR beta signatures.

V shed 2 bases, J shed 2 bases, and the junction held 6 bases outside the gene matches. CDR3 size: 16 residues. CDR1 is MNHNY and CDR2 is SVGAGI in the germline V gene (reference sequence). This clonotype was seen once. The antigen is undetermined. TCRdb recomputed calls from the reads with MiXCR, one row per CDR3 protein. Among about 150,000 distinct CDR3 sequences listed, roughly 32% were seen once. The clonotype comes from a human donor in good health (CMV status not recorded). Some clones in this sample may be carry-over from other donors' samples. The material sequenced was CD8+ T cells from cultured PBMCs, taken from culture after CMV antigen stimulation. The chain couples TRBV6-6 to TRBJ2-3, with 8 bases lining up with TRBD2. The CDR3 here is CASSYPSSGHTDTQYF. The CDR3 coding sequence is TGTGCCAGCAGTTACCCGTCTAGCGGGCACACAGATACGCAGTATTTT.